A single T cell receptor beta chain is shown here with its context. Its antigen remains unknown. This entry is derived from a study of siplizumab effects on memory and regulatory T cells. The repertoire was sequenced with immunoSEQ multiplex PCR; TCRdb's copy has only in-frame clones and lacks some. The data show about 120,000 clones, around 94% seen once. Study-level results: There were only a minor fraction of alloreactive clones that mapped to unstimulated subsets. For siplizumab cultures, the suppressive function of their proliferating Tregs was not confirmed.

The sequence was collected from a human donor in good health. The sample comprised non-Treg CD4+ T cells sorted from blood.

The DNA of the CDR3 is TGTGCCAGCAGCTCGACAGGGTGGAGTAGTGATGAGCAGTTCTTC. This translates into CASSSTGWSSDEQFF. This chain uses TRBV7-2 with TRBJ2-1, with 7 bases identical to TRBD1. V lost 4 bases and J lost 8; bases outside the gene matches: 11. The CDR3 has 15 residues. Germline values: CDR1 SGHTA, CDR2 FQGNSA.